The sequence of this T cell receptor beta chain was determined in a study of OX40 agonist ivuxolimab in advanced cancers. Study-level background: Checkpoint inhibitors had been given previously to under 50% of patients. Whole-study findings and limits: At 0.1 to 3.0 mg/kg and by week 6, clonal expansion occurred in CD4+ and CD8+ blood T cells.

CDR3 size: 16 residues. The germline gives CDR1 SGHDT, CDR2 YYEEEE. The V and J ends lost 4 bases and 2 bases respectively, with 18 bases between them. Note on this clone: Its cognate antigen is unknown.

Exclusion of a patient followed from autoimmune disease history or systemic immunosuppression. The repertoire was sequenced with immunoSEQ multiplex PCR; TCRdb's copy has only in-frame clones and lacks some. Among tens of thousands of clones listed, 65% to 90% were seen once. The origin of this receptor is an adult with an advanced solid tumor such as melanoma, head and neck, liver or kidney cancer. The sequencing used CD4+ or CD8+ T cells sorted from blood, collected in a trial of the OX40 agonist ivuxolimab. This chain links TRBV5-6 with TRBJ1-2; D is possibly TRBD1 (5 bases). This CDR3 reads CASSNQGFSLNYGYTF. The DNA for the CDR3 is TGTGCCAGCAGCAATCAGGGATTTTCCCTAAACTATGGCTACACCTTC.